Listed here are 32 T cell receptor beta chains from one sample, sequenced in a study of T cell repertoires in cytomegalovirus infection. No cognate antigen is known for these TCRs. One entry per CDR3 protein, called by TCRdb with MiXCR from the reads. The table shows roughly 700,000 distinct CDR3 sequences, with roughly 33% occurring only once. The source material was cultured PBMCs, sampled from culture after CMV antigen stimulation. The receptors shown here come from a human donor in good health (CMV status not recorded). Some clones in this sample may be carry-over from other donors' samples.

This clonotype appeared a few times. The CDR3, as DNA: TGTGCCAGCAGCTCACCGGGACCGATAACCTACGAGCAGTACTTC. This sequence encodes CASSSPGPITYEQYF. The V gene is TRBV7-9, the J gene TRBJ2-7; D tentatively fits TRBD1 or TRBD2 (5 bases each). V lost 4 bases to trimming and J lost 2 bases, with 15 bases between them. CDR1 is SEHNR, CDR2 FQNEAQ, per germline (reference sequence). The CDR3 spans 15 residues. The full variable domain, completed using reference TRBV7-9 and TRBJ2-7, is DTGVSQNPRHKITKRGQNVTFRCDPISEHNRLYWYRQTLGQGPEFLTYFQNEAQLEKSRLLSDRFSAERPKGSFSTLEIQRTEQGDSAMYLCASSSPGPITYEQYFGPGTRLTVT.

This clonotype occurred many times. The chain joins TRBV7-2 to TRBJ1-5, with TRBD1 matching over 7 bases. The CDR3 extends over 14 amino acids. Trimming removed 1 base from V and 8 bases from J; junction bases left unmatched: 5. The germline V gene has CDR1 SGHTA and CDR2 FQGNSA. The CDR3, as DNA: TGTGCCAGCAGCTTAGAGAGGGGGCTGAAGCCCCAGCATTTT. Amino acids: CASSLERGLKPQHF.

This clonotype showed up just a few times. This chain connects TRBV4-2 to TRBJ2-2, with TRBD1 matching over 9 bases. Germline CDR1 LGHNA, CDR2 YNFKEQ. The CDR3 sequence is 15 residues long. V lost 1 base to trimming and J lost 8 bases; unmatched junction nucleotides: 5. The CDR3 loop is CASSQVTGTGGELFF. In nucleotides, the CDR3 is TGTGCCAGCAGCCAAGTGACCGGGACAGGGGGGGAGCTGTTTTTT.

This clonotype showed up just a few times. CDR3 sequence reads: CASSEALWDSPLHF. In nucleotides, the CDR3 is TGTGCCAGCAGTGAAGCGCTTTGGGATTCACCCCTCCACTTT. The chain has TRBV2 and TRBJ1-6; D remains ambiguous. The CDR3 sequence is 14 residues long. V was shortened by 0 bases and J by 8 bases, with 8 bases between the two germline ends. The germline V gene encodes CDR1 SNHLY and CDR2 FYNNEI.

This chain links TRBV6-8 with TRBJ1-6, with 9 bases matching TRBD1. The CDR3 is 15 residues long. Trimming at V came to 2 bases and at J to 8 bases, leaving 4 bases not matched to a gene. Looked up from germline, CDR1 is MNHGY and CDR2 is SAAAGT. This CDR3 is CASSYRDRGDSPLHF. The CDR3, as DNA: TGTGCCAGCAGTTACCGCGACAGGGGGGATTCACCCCTCCACTTT.

The chain links TRBV25-1 to TRBJ1-3; D remains ambiguous. Per the germline V gene, CDR1 is MGHDK and CDR2 is SYGVNS. Trimming removed 5 bases at V and 0 bases at J, with 8 bases between. The CDR3 runs 14 residues. The CDR3 sequence: CASSITSSGNTIYF. DNA of the CDR3: TGTGCCAGCAGTATAACGAGCTCTGGAAACACCATATATTTT.

The rearrangement links TRBV5-5 to TRBJ1-3; D not certain. This CDR3 is 14 amino acids long. Trimming removed 4 bases from V and 2 bases from J, with 10 bases in between. Germline V gene sequence: CDR1 SGHKS, CDR2 YYEKEE (reference sequence). CDR3 DNA: TGTGCCAGCAGCATTATCGCTACTGGAAACACCATATATTTT. It is translated as CASSIIATGNTIYF.

This clonotype was recorded a few times. J is TRBJ2-6 and V is TRBV6-2 or TRBV6-3, with D hard to call. The CDR3 contains 16 residues. The germline V and J ends were trimmed by 6 bases and 2 bases, with 14 bases remaining between them. CDR1 is MNHEY and CDR2 is SVGEGT in the germline V gene. CDR3 bases: TGTGCCAGCAGCCCAATAGGCAAACCTGGGGCCAACGTCCTGACTTTC. This codes for CASSPIGKPGANVLTF.

The chain recombines TRBV6-1 with TRBJ1-1; tentatively, D is TRBD1 (6 bases). Per germline, CDR1 MNHNS and CDR2 SASEGT. Trimming took off 6 bases at V and 1 base at J, with 12 bases between the two ends. The CDR3 sequence is 14 residues long. CDR3 residues: CASSETGENTEAFF. DNA of the CDR3: TGTGCCAGCAGCGAGACAGGCGAGAACACTGAAGCTTTCTTT.

The gene calls are TRBV6-2 or TRBV6-3 and TRBJ1-1; D perhaps matches TRBD1 (6 bases). The V gene's germline CDR1 is MNHEY and CDR2 SVGEGT. With 1 base removed from V and 3 bases from J, the gap between germline ends came to 9 bases. The CDR3 totals 14 residues. The CDR3 DNA reads as TGTGCCAGCAGTTACTTCACAGGGTACACTGAAGCTTTCTTT. This translates into CASSYFTGYTEAFF.

This clonotype was detected a few times. The chain joins TRBV6-1 to TRBJ1-5; 8 bases are a match to TRBD1. The junction had 9 bases not matched to a gene; V was cut back by 5 bases and J by 6 bases. Germline CDR1 reads MNHNS; CDR2 reads SASEGT. This CDR3 comprises 15 residues. The CDR3 DNA reads TGTGCCAGCAGTCTGACAGGGGCGGTCGGTCAGCCCCAGCATTTT. Protein sequence: CASSLTGAVGQPQHF.

The chain carries TRBV19 and TRBJ1-5; no reliable D call. Germline CDR1 LNHDA, CDR2 SQIVND (reference sequence). V shed 6 bases and J shed 0 bases, with 12 bases lying between them. There are 15 residues in the CDR3. CDR3: CASRGGGNSNQPQHF. CDR3 DNA sequence: TGTGCCAGTAGGGGCGGCGGGAATAGCAATCAGCCCCAGCATTTT.

The chain recombines TRBV12-3 or TRBV12-4 with TRBJ2-5; TRBD1 agrees at 7 bases. This CDR3 has 13 residues. V shed 3 bases and J 7 bases; nucleotides not matched to a gene: 5. For the CDR3, the DNA is TGTGCCAGCAGTTTTCAGGGGGTTGTGACCCAGTACTTC. This codes for CASSFQGVVTQYF.

The table lists this clonotype with a few counts. The chain recombines TRBV7-2 with TRBJ2-4; D is ambiguous. The germline CDR1 and CDR2 sequences are SGHTA and FQGNSA. CDR3 length: 14 residues. V dropped 1 base and J dropped 5 bases, with 9 bases sitting between them. The CDR3 DNA reads as TGTGCCAGCAGCTTAGGTCCCGCCGAAAACATTCAGTACTTC. It translates to CASSLGPAENIQYF. The complete variable domain, with remaining parts taken from reference TRBV7-2 and TRBJ2-4, reads GAGVSQSPSNKVTEKGKDVELRCDPISGHTALYWYRQSLGQGLEFLIYFQGNSAPDKSGLPSDRFSAERTGGSVSTLTIQRTQQEDSAVYLCASSLGPAENIQYFGAGTRLSVL.

In its sample, this clonotype was seen many times. V is TRBV19 and J is TRBJ2-5; D is uncertain. This CDR3 has 11 amino acids. Trimming took 6 bases from V and 2 from J, leaving 4 bases between them. Germline lookup yields CDR1 LNHDA and CDR2 SQIVND (reference sequence). DNA for the CDR3: TGTGCCAGTAGACAACAAGAGACCCAGTACTTC. It codes for CASRQQETQYF.

The DNA for the CDR3 is TGTGCCAGCAGTTTAGCTCCCCTCGGAGGCGAGCAGTACTTC. Translation: CASSLAPLGGEQYF. The chain recombines TRBV12-3 or TRBV12-4 with TRBJ2-7; tentatively, D is TRBD2 (5 bases). With 0 bases removed from V and 6 bases from J, the gap between germline ends came to 12 bases. The CDR3 has 14 amino acids.

This chain joins TRBV6-1 and TRBJ1-6, with a weak D call TRBD1 (6 bases). The CDR3 is 13 residues long. The V and J ends lost 10 bases and 3 bases respectively, with 10 bases between them. CDR1 MNHNS and CDR2 SASEGT come from the germline V gene. CDR3 amino acids: CATGVDYNSPLHF. DNA for the CDR3: TGTGCCACAGGGGTCGACTATAATTCACCCCTCCACTTT.

In its sample, this clonotype was seen a few times. The chain recombines TRBV7-9 with TRBJ1-2; D might be TRBD1 (6 bases). V lost 4 bases to trimming and J lost 0 bases, with 12 bases between them. This CDR3 has 15 residues. Germline assignment: CDR1 SEHNR and CDR2 FQNEAQ (reference sequence). The CDR3 nucleotides are TGTGCCAGCAGCTCGCGGGGGCAAGCTAACTATGGCTACACCTTC. Translating it yields CASSSRGQANYGYTF.

This chain links TRBV12-3 or TRBV12-4 with TRBJ1-4; D is ambiguous. Trimming cost V 8 bases and J 5 bases, with 18 bases left between them. CDR3 size: 15 residues. CDR3: CASGWRVGLNEKLFF. CDR3 in DNA: TGTGCCAGCGGCTGGCGGGTAGGATTGAATGAAAAACTGTTTTTT.

The chain couples TRBV11-2 to TRBJ2-1; 11 bases fit TRBD1. The V segment lost 4 bases and the J segment 4 bases; nucleotides outside the gene matches: 3. Per the germline V gene, CDR1 is SGHAT and CDR2 is FQNNGV. The CDR3 is 15 residues long. The CDR3: CASSWGTGGYNEQFF. The CDR3 coding sequence is TGTGCCAGCAGCTGGGGGACAGGGGGGTACAATGAGCAGTTCTTC. The full variable domain, with the rest looked up from reference TRBV11-2 and TRBJ2-1, is EAGVAQSPRYKIIEKRQSVAFWCNPISGHATLYWYQQILGQGPKLLIQFQNNGVVDDSQLPKDRFSAERLKGVDSTLKIQPAKLEDSAVYLCASSWGTGGYNEQFFGPGTRLTVL.

This clonotype was picked up a small number of times. The J gene is TRBJ2-1, the V gene TRBV5-4; TRBD2 matches at 12 bases. CDR3 length: 14 amino acids. The V gene end was trimmed by 0 bases and the J gene end by 10 bases; junction bases not matched to a gene: 2. CDR1 and CDR2 (germline): SGHNT, YYREEE (reference sequence). CDR3 in DNA: TGTGCCAGCAGCTTGGGACTAGCGGGGGAGGAGCAGTTCTTC. This sequence encodes CASSLGLAGEEQFF. The full variable domain, in which reference TRBV5-4 and TRBJ2-1 provide the parts outside the CDR3, is ETGVTQSPTHLIKTRGQQVTLRCSSQSGHNTVSWYQQALGQGPQFIFQYYREEENGRGNFPPRFSGLQFPNYSSELNVNALELDDSALYLCASSLGLAGEEQFFGPGTRLTVL.

The chain combines TRBV30 with TRBJ2-7; TRBD1 matches 7 bases. There are 14 residues in the CDR3. Per the germline V gene, CDR1 is GTSNPN and CDR2 is SVGIG (reference sequence). V was pared by 7 bases and J by 2 bases, with 11 bases of the junction left unmatched. The CDR3 DNA follows: TGTGCCTTTCAAGGGGCAGGGGGTGCCTACGAGCAGTACTTC. Protein sequence: CAFQGAGGAYEQYF.

The chain is built from TRBV4-1 and TRBJ1-1; TRBD1 might be the D (5 bases). The CDR3 is 16 amino acids. The ends were cut back, 0 bases at V and 1 base at J, with 12 bases in the middle. Germline CDR1 and CDR2: MGHRA and YSYEKL. This chain's CDR3 is CASSQEGGPWNTEAFF. The DNA for the CDR3 is TGCGCCAGCAGCCAAGAGGGGGGTCCGTGGAACACTGAAGCTTTCTTT.

In its sample, this clonotype was seen a few times. This rearrangement joins TRBV7-2 to TRBJ2-3, with TRBD2 matching over 10 bases. The V segment lost 6 bases and the J segment 5 bases; nucleotides outside the gene matches: 5. Germline CDR1 SGHTA, CDR2 FQGNSA. The CDR3 runs 14 residues. CDR3: CASRRVAGGDTQYF. Written as DNA, the CDR3 is TGTGCCAGCAGACGGGTAGCGGGAGGAGATACGCAGTATTTT.

This sequence joins TRBV7-2 and TRBJ2-1; D is unresolved. V lost 5 bases to trimming and J lost 5 bases, with 7 bases between them. CDR1 SGHTA and CDR2 FQGNSA come from the germline V gene. The CDR3 consists of 12 residues. The CDR3 DNA follows: TGTGCCAGCAGCCGTCGTAACAATGAGCAGTTCTTC. Translating gives CASSRRNNEQFF.

The V and J genes are TRBV12-3 or TRBV12-4 and TRBJ2-3; D might be TRBD2 (5 bases). The CDR3 is made up of 11 amino acids. V was trimmed by 10 bases and J by 8 bases, leaving 13 bases between them. The CDR3 spells CATLTAGTQYF. The DNA of the CDR3 is TGTGCCACCCTTACCGCGGGTACGCAGTATTTT.

This clonotype was detected a few times. The V gene is TRBV4-3, the J gene TRBJ2-5; possibly TRBD2 for D (6 bases). V lost 0 bases to trimming and J lost 5 bases, with 10 bases between them. The CDR3 length is 14 residues. Germline assignment: CDR1 LGHNA and CDR2 YSLEER. The DNA of the CDR3 is TGCGCCAGCAGCCAAGATGTGGCGGGGGAGACCCAGTACTTC. It codes for CASSQDVAGETQYF.

This clonotype was detected once. The chain combines TRBV14 with TRBJ2-2; 10 bases are a match to TRBD1. The J segment lost 3 bases and the V segment lost 4 bases, leaving 2 bases of the junction unmatched. The germline CDR1 and CDR2 sequences are SGHDN and FVKESK. The CDR3 consists of 15 residues. The CDR3 region is CASSRDRGYTGELFF. CDR3 in DNA: TGTGCCAGCAGCCGGGACAGGGGCTACACCGGGGAGCTGTTTTTT.

This clonotype was observed a handful of times. This chain links TRBV10-2 with TRBJ1-1; D gene uncertain. The CDR3 extends over 15 amino acids. CDR1 is WSHSY and CDR2 is SAAADI in the germline V gene. V gave up 3 bases and J gave up 3 bases, with 14 bases separating them. Written as DNA, the CDR3 is TGCGCCAGCAGTGAACCCACCCAGTTGGACACTGAAGCTTTCTTT. Encoded protein: CASSEPTQLDTEAFF.

The V gene is TRBV20-1, the J gene TRBJ2-1; D possibly corresponds to TRBD2 (6 bases). The V end was cut by 3 bases, the J end by 9 bases, with 12 bases between. The CDR3 sequence is 12 residues long. Germline CDR1 and CDR2: DFQATT and SNEGSKA (reference sequence). The CDR3 nucleotides read TGCAGTGCTAGGCTCCCCGGGGGTGAGCAGTTCTTC. It translates to CSARLPGGEQFF.

The sample holds many counts of this clonotype. The CDR3 protein is CASSLGGAKNIQYF. Written as DNA, the CDR3 is TGTGCCAGCAGCTTAGGGGGGGCCAAAAACATTCAGTACTTC. The chain employs TRBV7-2 and TRBJ2-4, with D perhaps TRBD1 or TRBD2 (5 bases each). CDR1 SGHTA and CDR2 FQGNSA come from the germline V gene. Between the trimmed V and J ends, which lost 1 base and 1 base, there was a span of 5 bases. The CDR3 covers 14 residues. Based on the CDR3 plus reference TRBV7-2 and TRBJ2-4, the full variable domain is GAGVSQSPSNKVTEKGKDVELRCDPISGHTALYWYRQSLGQGLEFLIYFQGNSAPDKSGLPSDRFSAERTGGSVSTLTIQRTQQEDSAVYLCASSLGGAKNIQYFGAGTRLSVL.

The chain employs TRBV18 and TRBJ2-1, with TRBD1 matching over 8 bases. V trimming: 6 bases; J trimming: 7 bases; junction bases outside the gene matches: 11. This CDR3 has 15 amino acids. The V gene's germline CDR1 is KGHSH and CDR2 LQKENI. CDR3 sequence: CASSLRGTGQNEQFF. The CDR3 coding sequence is TGTGCCAGCTCCCTACGGGGGACAGGCCAAAATGAGCAGTTCTTC.